In this sample, the clone carrying this T cell receptor beta chain turned up once. This CDR3 is 16 amino acids long. Germline V CDR1 and CDR2: SGHNT, YYREEE (reference sequence). Unmatched junction bases numbered 3, after V lost 4 bases and J lost 5 bases. As handled by the study authors: Cell counts per sample came from amplifying reference gene primers. This table comes from immunoSEQ multiplex PCR, and its TCRdb copy is limited to in-frame clones, with some not included. That table supplies the V and J calls and clone size; D and trimming were determined from the DNA. The sample has approximately 200,000 clones; about nine tenths are singletons. These data come from a study of blood T cell repertoires in COVID-19.

The clonotype comes from a man aged 25-45 years with COVID-19, enrolled during active disease. The sequencing sample was made of peripheral blood. This chain links TRBV5-4 with TRBJ2-1; 16 bases align to TRBD2. The CDR3 loop is CASSRGLAGGNNEQFF. CDR3 in DNA: TGTGCCAGCAGCCGGGGACTAGCGGGAGGGAACAATGAGCAGTTCTTC.